What follows are 8 T cell receptor beta chains derived from one specimen sequenced in a study of T-cell memory formation after mild COVID-19. TCRdb reanalysed the 5' RACE reads using MiXCR and keeps one entry per CDR3 protein. Of approximately 350,000 distinct CDR3 sequences listed, over 13% are singletons. What was sequenced was PBMCs or a T cell subset sorted from them (not recorded which). These receptors originate from a man younger than 30 who had mild COVID-19 (a few samples of this study predate the infection). Cell type and time point are not known.

The rearrangement uses TRBV5-1 and TRBJ2-2; no definite D call. V was clipped by 0 bases and J by 7 bases, with 4 bases between them. The germline gives CDR1 SGHRS, CDR2 YFSETQ. The CDR3 contains 12 residues. This CDR3 reads CASSLEDGELFF. DNA for the CDR3: TGCGCCAGCAGCTTGGAGGACGGGGAGCTGTTTTTT.

This clonotype appeared a few times. The chain links TRBV20-1 to TRBJ1-5; TRBD1 aligns across 10 bases. The CDR3 contains 15 residues. J gave up 6 bases and V 5 bases, and 10 bases lay outside the gene matches. CDR1 is DFQATT and CDR2 is SNEGSKA in the germline V gene (reference sequence). CDR3: CSASPGQGYVQPQHF. CDR3 nucleotides: TGCAGTGCTTCACCGGGACAGGGGTACGTTCAGCCCCAGCATTTT.

This clonotype was recorded a few times. The chain recombines TRBV20-1 with TRBJ2-7; 10 nucleotides align to TRBD1. J gave up 6 bases and V 5 bases, and 13 bases lay outside the gene matches. CDR3 length: 15 residues. Germline CDR1 is DFQATT and CDR2 is SNEGSKA (reference sequence). The CDR3 reads CSAYRPGQGTSEQYV. CDR3 bases: TGCAGTGCTTATCGCCCGGGACAGGGGACGTCCGAGCAGTACGTC.

The chain links TRBV20-1 to TRBJ2-3; 10 positions agree with TRBD2. Unmatched junction bases numbered 14, after V lost 3 bases and J lost 2 bases. The CDR3 is 18 residues long. In germline, CDR1 is DFQATT, CDR2 SNEGSKA (reference sequence). This chain's CDR3 is CSARASGGPVPYTDTQYF. CDR3 nucleotide sequence: TGCAGTGCTAGGGCTAGCGGGGGCCCTGTCCCATACACAGATACGCAGTATTTT.

This clonotype occurred a few times. The chain employs TRBV4-3 and TRBJ1-2, with TRBD1 matching 7 bases. The CDR3 is made up of 17 amino acids. The germline V gene has CDR1 LGHNA and CDR2 YSLEER. With V trimmed by 1 base and J by 8 bases, 16 bases remained unmatched. The CDR3 protein is CASSQGSSEGALGGYTF. In DNA, the CDR3 is TGCGCCAGCAGCCAAGGGTCATCTGAGGGGGCGCTAGGAGGCTACACCTTC.

This clonotype turned up a few times. The chain joins TRBV7-2 to TRBJ2-1; TRBD2 matches at 8 bases. CDR1 and CDR2 from the germline V gene are SGHTA and FQGNSA. The CDR3 has 15 amino acids. The J segment lost 4 bases and the V segment lost 5 bases, leaving 7 bases of the junction unmatched. CDR3 nucleotide sequence: TGTGCCAGCAGCCTAGATAGCGGGGTTTACAATGAGCAGTTCTTC. The encoded protein is CASSLDSGVYNEQFF.

This clonotype was observed many times. The chain joins TRBV11-2 to TRBJ2-3; 10 nucleotides line up with TRBD1. The germline V gene encodes CDR1 SGHAT and CDR2 FQNNGV. The CDR3 has 14 amino acids. Trimming removed 8 bases from V and 3 bases from J; junction bases left unmatched: 5. CDR3: CASARDRGTDTQYF. CDR3 DNA: TGTGCCAGCGCCCGGGACAGGGGAACAGATACGCAGTATTTT.

This clonotype was observed at least ten times. V usage is TRBV7-9 and J usage is TRBJ2-1; 9 nucleotides line up with TRBD2. This CDR3 spans 15 amino acids. Looked up from germline, CDR1 is SEHNR and CDR2 is FQNEAQ (reference sequence). The J segment lost 7 bases and the V segment lost 4 bases, leaving 8 bases of the junction unmatched. The CDR3, as DNA: TGTGCCAGCAGCTACCTTAGCGGGGGCCTTAATGAGCAGTTCTTC. Translated: CASSYLSGGLNEQFF.